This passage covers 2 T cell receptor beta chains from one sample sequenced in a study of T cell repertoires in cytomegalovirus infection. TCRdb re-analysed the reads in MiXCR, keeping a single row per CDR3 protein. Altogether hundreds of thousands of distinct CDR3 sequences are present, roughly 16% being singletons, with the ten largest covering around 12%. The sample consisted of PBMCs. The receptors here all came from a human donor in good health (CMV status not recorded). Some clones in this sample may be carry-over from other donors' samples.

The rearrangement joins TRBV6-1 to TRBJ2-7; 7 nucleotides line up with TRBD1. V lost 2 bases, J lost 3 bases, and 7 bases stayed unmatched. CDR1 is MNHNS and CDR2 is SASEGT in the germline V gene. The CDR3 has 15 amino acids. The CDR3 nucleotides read TGTGCCAGCAGTGAACGGACAGGAGATCTCTACGAGCAGTACTTC. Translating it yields CASSERTGDLYEQYF.

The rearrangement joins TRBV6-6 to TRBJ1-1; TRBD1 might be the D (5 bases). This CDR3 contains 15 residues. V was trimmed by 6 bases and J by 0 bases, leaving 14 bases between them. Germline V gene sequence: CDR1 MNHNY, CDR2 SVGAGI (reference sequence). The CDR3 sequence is CASRDTGRLNTEAFF. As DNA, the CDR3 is TGTGCCAGCAGGGACACAGGACGGTTGAACACTGAAGCTTTCTTT.